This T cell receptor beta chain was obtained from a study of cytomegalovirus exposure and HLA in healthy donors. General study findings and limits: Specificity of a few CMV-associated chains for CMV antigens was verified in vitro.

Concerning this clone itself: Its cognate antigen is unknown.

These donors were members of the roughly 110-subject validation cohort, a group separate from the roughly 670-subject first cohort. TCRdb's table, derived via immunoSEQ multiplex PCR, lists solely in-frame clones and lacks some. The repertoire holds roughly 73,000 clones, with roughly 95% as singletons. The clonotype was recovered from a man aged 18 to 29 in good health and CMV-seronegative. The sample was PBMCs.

In nucleotides, the CDR3 is TGCGCCAGCAGCCAAGATGGGACAGGGGCCGCGAACACTGAAGCTTTCTTT. This codes for CASSQDGTGAANTEAFF. The chain employs TRBV4-1 and TRBJ1-1; TRBD1 matches 10 bases. This CDR3 has 17 amino acids. In germline, CDR1 is MGHRA, CDR2 YSYEKL. Trimming took 0 bases from V and 1 from J; bases not matched to a gene: 5.